This TCR beta chain is from a study of blood T cell repertoires in COVID-19. The CDR3 contains 20 residues. V was pared by 2 bases and J by 4 bases, with 21 bases of the junction left unmatched. Germline CDR1 SGHKS, CDR2 YYEKEE (reference sequence). Sequencing was performed with immunoSEQ multiplex PCR; in TCRdb, only in-frame clones are kept and a portion is missing. The sample consists of some 150,000 clones, roughly 81% of them appearing once. The gene calls are TRBV5-5 and TRBJ2-7; 10 bases fit TRBD1. The clonotype was recovered from a man aged 35 to 55 who had recovered from COVID-19. The sequenced sample consisted of peripheral blood. CDR3 amino acids: CASSFTLRDRGIEGWYEQYF. CDR3 sequence (DNA): TGTGCCAGCAGCTTTACCCTTAGGGACAGGGGAATCGAAGGATGGTACGAGCAGTACTTC.